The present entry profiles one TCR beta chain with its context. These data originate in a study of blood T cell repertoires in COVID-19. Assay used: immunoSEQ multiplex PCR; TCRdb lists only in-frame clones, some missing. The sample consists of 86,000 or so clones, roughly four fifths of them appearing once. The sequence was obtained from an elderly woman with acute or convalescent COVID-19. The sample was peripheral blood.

The CDR3 nucleotides are TGTGCCAGCAGTTCAATCGACAGGGAGTACGAGCAGTACTTC. It is translated as CASSSIDREYEQYF. The genes are TRBV27 and TRBJ2-7, with 7 bases aligning to TRBD1. This CDR3 has 14 amino acids. Germline CDR1 reads MNHEY; CDR2 reads SMNVEV (reference sequence). The junction had 7 bases not matched to a gene; V was cut back by 4 bases and J by 4 bases.